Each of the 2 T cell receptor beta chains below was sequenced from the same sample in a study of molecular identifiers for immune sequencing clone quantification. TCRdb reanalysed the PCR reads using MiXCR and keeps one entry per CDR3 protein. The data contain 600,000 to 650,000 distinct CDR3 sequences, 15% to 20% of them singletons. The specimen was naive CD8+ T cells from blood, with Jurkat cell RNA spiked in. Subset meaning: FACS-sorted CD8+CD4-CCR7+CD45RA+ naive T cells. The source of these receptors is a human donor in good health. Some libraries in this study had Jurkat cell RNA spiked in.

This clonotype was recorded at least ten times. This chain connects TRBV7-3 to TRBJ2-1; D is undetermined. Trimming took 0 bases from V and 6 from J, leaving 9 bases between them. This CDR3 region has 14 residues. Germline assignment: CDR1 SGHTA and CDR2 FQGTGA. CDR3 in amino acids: CASSLTNTANEQFF. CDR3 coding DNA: TGTGCCAGCAGCTTAACAAACACCGCCAATGAGCAGTTCTTC.

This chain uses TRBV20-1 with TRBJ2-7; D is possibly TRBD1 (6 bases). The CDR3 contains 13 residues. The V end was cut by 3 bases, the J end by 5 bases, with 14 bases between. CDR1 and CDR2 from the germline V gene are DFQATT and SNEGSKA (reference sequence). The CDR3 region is CSARLGGFDEQYF. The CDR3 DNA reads TGCAGTGCTAGGTTAGGGGGATTCGACGAGCAGTACTTC.